These 18 T cell receptor beta chains were sequenced from one sample in a study of blood T cell repertoires in COVID-19. Profiled with immunoSEQ multiplex PCR; TCRdb holds only in-frame clones, not every one. The sample has about 78,000 clones; approximately 86% are singletons. The sequenced sample was peripheral blood. These receptors were collected from a man aged 45-65 years with active or convalescent COVID-19.

V gene TRBV9 combines with J gene TRBJ2-3; TRBD2 matches at 11 bases. Germline assignment: CDR1 SGDLS and CDR2 YYNGEE. This CDR3 is 16 amino acids long. V lost 0 bases and J lost 4; bases outside the gene matches: 4. The CDR3 is CASSVGLAGGPDTQYF. The CDR3 region has the DNA TGTGCCAGCAGCGTAGGTCTAGCGGGGGGCCCAGATACGCAGTATTTT.

This rearrangement joins TRBV28 to TRBJ1-4, with a possible D match to TRBD1 (6 bases). The CDR3 totals 13 residues. From germline, CDR1 is MDHEN and CDR2 SYDVKM. Trimming took off 10 bases at V and 6 bases at J, with 15 bases between the two ends. For the CDR3, the DNA is TGTGCCACCGGGACACTCTATTATGAAAAACTGTTTTTT. This gives the protein CATGTLYYEKLFF.

This chain joins TRBV7-9 and TRBJ2-7, with TRBD1 matching over 10 bases. Losses at the gene ends were 6 bases for V and 2 bases for J; bases not matched to a gene: 10. The CDR3 consists of 16 residues. Germline loops: CDR1 SEHNR, CDR2 FQNEAQ (reference sequence). CDR3 sequence reads: CASRPPGQGPPYEQYF. The CDR3 bases are TGTGCCAGCAGACCGCCGGGACAGGGGCCGCCCTACGAGCAGTACTTC. The variable domain in full, completed from reference TRBV7-9 and TRBJ2-7, reads DTGVSQNPRHKITKRGQNVTFRCDPISEHNRLYWYRQTLGQGPEFLTYFQNEAQLEKSRLLSDRFSAERPKGSFSTLEIQRTEQGDSAMYLCASRPPGQGPPYEQYFGPGTRLTVT.

The rearrangement joins TRBV29-1 to TRBJ2-7, with TRBD2 identical over 11 bases. This CDR3 has 14 amino acids. With 6 bases clipped from V and 7 bases from J, the junction kept 11 bases outside the gene matches. Germline loops: CDR1 SQVTM, CDR2 ANQGSEA. The CDR3 here is CSVRLAGPSGEQYF. CDR3 nucleotides: TGCAGCGTCCGACTAGCGGGGCCCTCTGGGGAGCAGTACTTC.

The chain uses TRBV30 and TRBJ2-1; 13 positions match TRBD2. The germline gives CDR1 GTSNPN, CDR2 SVGIG (reference sequence). V was pared by 1 base and J by 3 bases, with 12 bases of the junction left unmatched. This CDR3 spans 19 amino acids. The chain's CDR3 is CAWSAILAGGILYYNEQFF. The CDR3 nucleotides are TGTGCCTGGAGTGCCATACTAGCGGGGGGGATACTTTACTACAATGAGCAGTTCTTC.

The V call is TRBV3-1 (or the pseudogene TRBV3-2), the J call TRBJ2-1; no definite D call. The CDR3 totals 10 residues. The germline gives CDR1 LGHDT, CDR2 YNNKEL (reference sequence). V lost 8 bases to trimming and J lost 7 bases, with 6 bases between them. The CDR3 DNA reads TGTGCCAGCGGAGAGAATGAGCAGTTCTTC. It translates to CASGENEQFF.

V usage is TRBV25-1 and J usage is TRBJ2-5, with D possibly being TRBD2 (7 bases). Trimming removed 10 bases at V and 5 bases at J, with 17 bases between. Per germline, CDR1 MGHDK and CDR2 SYGVNS. The length of the CDR3 is 13 residues. The CDR3 DNA is TGTGCCACCCAACGGGGGGCGGGGGAGACCCAGTACTTC. Amino acids: CATQRGAGETQYF. Full variable domain (missing parts from reference TRBV25-1 and TRBJ2-5): EADIYQTPRYLVIGTGKKITLECSQTMGHDKMYWYQQDPGMELHLIHYSYGVNSTEKGDLSSESTVSRIRTEHFPLTLESARPSHTSQYLCATQRGAGETQYFGPGTRLLVL.

This clone showed up just a few times. The chain links TRBV5-5 to TRBJ2-1; D is unclear. Germline CDR1 is SGHKS and CDR2 is YYEKEE (reference sequence). This CDR3 has 15 amino acids. V was cut by 0 bases and J by 6 bases, with 13 bases left in between. Here the CDR3 DNA reads TGTGCCAGCAGCTTGGACGGCCGGGTAGGCAATGAGCAGTTCTTC. It codes for CASSLDGRVGNEQFF.

The CDR3 coding sequence is TGCAGTGCTAGTGAACCCGGGACTAGCGGGAGGCTTCTAGCCAAAAACATTCAGTACTTC. Translation: CSASEPGTSGRLLAKNIQYF. The chain is built from TRBV20-1 and TRBJ2-4; 15 bases fit TRBD2. CDR1 and CDR2 from the germline V gene are DFQATT and SNEGSKA (reference sequence). The length of the CDR3 is 20 residues. V lost 3 bases to trimming and J lost 0 bases; unmatched junction nucleotides: 12.

This clone is a singleton in its sample. The chain links TRBV30 to TRBJ2-3, with TRBD2 matching over 9 bases. After removal of 5 bases from V and 8 bases from J, the junction contained 5 bases not matched to a gene. Germline-derived CDR1 and CDR2 are GTSNPN and SVGIG (reference sequence). This CDR3 has 12 amino acids. CDR3 DNA sequence: TGTGCCTGGTCGGGCGGGGGGGCTACGCAGTATTTT. Its protein product is CAWSGGGATQYF.

The chain uses TRBV7-6 and TRBJ2-5; 11 bases line up with TRBD2. The CDR3 loop spans 17 amino acids. The V and J ends lost 1 base and 6 bases, in that order; junction bases with no gene match: 10. Germline CDR1 and CDR2: SGHVS and FNYEAQ. CDR3 sequence reads: CASSLGLLAGAQKTQYF. The CDR3 region has the DNA TGTGCCAGCAGCTTAGGGTTACTAGCGGGGGCCCAGAAGACCCAGTACTTC.

The chain has TRBV2 and TRBJ2-3; 7 positions match TRBD2. Germline loops: CDR1 SNHLY, CDR2 FYNNEI. V was clipped by 4 bases and J by 0 bases; unmatched bases: 4. There are 15 residues in the CDR3. The CDR3 coding sequence is TGTGCCAGCAGTGGGACTAGGGGAAGCACAGATACGCAGTATTTT. Translated, it gives CASSGTRGSTDTQYF.

This sequence joins TRBV6-5 and TRBJ2-5; 9 positions match TRBD2. V shed 8 bases and J 2 bases; nucleotides not matched to a gene: 6. CDR1 is MNHEY and CDR2 is SVGAGI in the germline V gene. The CDR3 is 14 residues long. As DNA, the CDR3 is TGTGCCAGCGGTTCTAGCGGGGTACAAGAGACCCAGTACTTC. This encodes CASGSSGVQETQYF.

The rearrangement uses TRBV28 and TRBJ1-1; D remains unclear. The CDR3 spans 14 residues. The germline gives CDR1 MDHEN, CDR2 SYDVKM. Trimming stripped 6 bases from V and 4 bases from J, with 15 bases between. CDR3 in amino acids: CASSPPPGATEAFF. CDR3 nucleotide sequence: TGTGCCAGCAGCCCCCCCCCGGGTGCCACTGAAGCTTTCTTT.

The V gene is TRBV28, the J gene TRBJ1-2, with D perhaps TRBD1 (5 bases). Per the germline V gene, CDR1 is MDHEN and CDR2 is SYDVKM. This CDR3 is built from 12 residues. V lost 6 bases to trimming and J lost 8 bases, with 13 bases between them. CDR3 amino acids: CASSDSVGGYTF. The CDR3 DNA follows: TGTGCCAGCAGCGACAGCGTCGGAGGCTACACCTTC.

The chain couples TRBV6-2 or TRBV6-3 to TRBJ1-5; D call uncertain. Deletions cut 0 bases from V and 6 bases from J, with 6 bases between. The CDR3 runs to 13 residues. Germline V gene data show CDR1 as MNHEY and CDR2 as SVGEGT. The CDR3 loop reads CASSYSSLQPQHF. The CDR3 nucleotides are TGTGCCAGCAGTTACTCGAGTCTTCAGCCCCAGCATTTT.

The chain combines TRBV4-1 with TRBJ2-3, with 8 nucleotides matching TRBD2. The CDR3 has 17 residues. Germline lookup yields CDR1 MGHRA and CDR2 YSYEKL. J was trimmed by 4 bases and V by 2 bases; bases with no gene match: 11. In nucleotides, the CDR3 is TGCGCCAGCAGCCAAAGGACCCCCGGGGGGGCCCCAGATACGCAGTATTTT. It is translated as CASSQRTPGGAPDTQYF.

This sequence joins TRBV6-2 or TRBV6-3 and TRBJ1-5; a weak D match, TRBD1 (5 bases). CDR1 is MNHEY and CDR2 is SVGEGT in the germline V gene. This CDR3 region has 14 residues. Trimming took off 5 bases at V and 3 bases at J, with 11 bases between the two ends. CDR3 coding DNA: TGTGCCAGCAGTGCCGACAGATTCAATCAGCCCCAGCATTTT. It yields the protein CASSADRFNQPQHF.